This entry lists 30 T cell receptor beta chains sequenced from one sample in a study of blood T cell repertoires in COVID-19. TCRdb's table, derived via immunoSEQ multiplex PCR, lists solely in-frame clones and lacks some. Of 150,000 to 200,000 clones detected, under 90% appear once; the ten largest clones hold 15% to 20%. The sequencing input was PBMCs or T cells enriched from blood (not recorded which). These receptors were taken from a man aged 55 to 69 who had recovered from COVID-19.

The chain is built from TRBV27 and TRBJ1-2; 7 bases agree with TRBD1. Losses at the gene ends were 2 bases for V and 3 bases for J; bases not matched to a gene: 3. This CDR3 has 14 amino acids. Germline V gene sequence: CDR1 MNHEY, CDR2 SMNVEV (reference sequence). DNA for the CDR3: TGTGCCAGCAGTTTAACCGGGACAGACTATGGCTACACCTTC. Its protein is CASSLTGTDYGYTF.

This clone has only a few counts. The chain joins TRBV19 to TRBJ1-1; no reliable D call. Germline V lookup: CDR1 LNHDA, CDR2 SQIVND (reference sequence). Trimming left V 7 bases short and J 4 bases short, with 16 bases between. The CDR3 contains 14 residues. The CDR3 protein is CASTSRVKGTEAFF. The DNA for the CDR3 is TGTGCCAGTACGTCGAGGGTGAAGGGCACTGAAGCTTTCTTT.

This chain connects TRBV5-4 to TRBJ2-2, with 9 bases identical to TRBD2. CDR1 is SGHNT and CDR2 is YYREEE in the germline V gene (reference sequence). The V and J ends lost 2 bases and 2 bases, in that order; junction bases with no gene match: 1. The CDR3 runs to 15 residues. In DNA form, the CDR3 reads TGTGCCAGCAGCTTAGCGGGAGGCAACACCGGGGAGCTGTTTTTT. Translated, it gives CASSLAGGNTGELFF.

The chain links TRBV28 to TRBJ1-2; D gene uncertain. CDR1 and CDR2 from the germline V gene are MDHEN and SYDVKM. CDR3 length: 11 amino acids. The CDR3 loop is CVTAGNYGYTF. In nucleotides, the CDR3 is TGTGTAACGGCGGGGAACTATGGCTACACCTTC.

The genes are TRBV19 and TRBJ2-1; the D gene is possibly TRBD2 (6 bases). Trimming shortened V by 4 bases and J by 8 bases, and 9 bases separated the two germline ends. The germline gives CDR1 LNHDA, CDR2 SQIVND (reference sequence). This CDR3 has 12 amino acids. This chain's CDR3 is CASSRDSYEQFF. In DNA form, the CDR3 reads TGTGCCAGTAGTAGGGACTCCTATGAGCAGTTCTTC.

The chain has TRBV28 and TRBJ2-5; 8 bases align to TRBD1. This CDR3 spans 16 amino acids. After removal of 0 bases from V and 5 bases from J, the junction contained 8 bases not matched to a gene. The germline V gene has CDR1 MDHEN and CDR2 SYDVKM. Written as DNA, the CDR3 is TGTGCCAGCAGTTTATGGAGGGCAGGGGGCAGGGAGACCCAGTACTTC. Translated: CASSLWRAGGRETQYF.

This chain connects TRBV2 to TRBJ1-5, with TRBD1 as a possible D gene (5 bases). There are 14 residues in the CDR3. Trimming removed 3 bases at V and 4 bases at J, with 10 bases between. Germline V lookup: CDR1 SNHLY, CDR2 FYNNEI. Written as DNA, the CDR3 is TGTGCCAGCAGTGAGTTACGGGGGAATCAGCCCCAGCATTTT. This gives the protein CASSELRGNQPQHF.

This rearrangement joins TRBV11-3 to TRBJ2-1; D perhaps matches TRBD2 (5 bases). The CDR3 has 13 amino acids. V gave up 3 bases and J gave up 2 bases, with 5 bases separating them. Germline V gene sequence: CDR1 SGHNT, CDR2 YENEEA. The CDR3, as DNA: TGTGCCAGCAGCTTGGAGGCCTACAATGAGCAGTTCTTC. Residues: CASSLEAYNEQFF. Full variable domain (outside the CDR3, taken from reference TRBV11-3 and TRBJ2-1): EAGVVQSPRYKIIEKKQPVAFWCNPISGHNTLYWYLQNLGQGPELLIRYENEEAVDDSQLPKDRFSAERLKGVDSTLKIQPAELGDSAVYLCASSLEAYNEQFFGPGTRLTVL.

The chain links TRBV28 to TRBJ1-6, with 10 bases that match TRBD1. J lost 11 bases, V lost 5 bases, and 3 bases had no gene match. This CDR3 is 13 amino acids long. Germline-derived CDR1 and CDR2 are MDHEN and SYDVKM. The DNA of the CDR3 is TGTGCCAGCAGTCCGACAGGGGGCCCACCCCTCCACTTT. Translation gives CASSPTGGPPLHF. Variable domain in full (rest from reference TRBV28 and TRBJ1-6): DVKVTQSSRYLVKRTGEKVFLECVQDMDHENMFWYRQDPGLGLRLIYFSYDVKMKEKGDIPEGYSVSREKKERFSLILESASTNQTSMYLCASSPTGGPPLHFGNGTRLTVT.

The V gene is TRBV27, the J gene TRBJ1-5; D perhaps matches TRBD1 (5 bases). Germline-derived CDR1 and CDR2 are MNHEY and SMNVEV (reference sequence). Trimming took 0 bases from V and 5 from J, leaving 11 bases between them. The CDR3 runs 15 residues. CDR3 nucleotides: TGTGCCAGCAGTTTATCGGGCAGGGAGGATCAGCCCCAGCATTTT. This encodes CASSLSGREDQPQHF.

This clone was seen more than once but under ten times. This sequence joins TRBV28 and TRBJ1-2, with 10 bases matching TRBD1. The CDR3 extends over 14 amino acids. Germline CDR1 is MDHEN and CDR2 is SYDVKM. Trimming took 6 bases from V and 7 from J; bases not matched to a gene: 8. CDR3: CASSIGTGARGYTF. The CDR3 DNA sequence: TGTGCCAGCAGCATCGGGACAGGGGCACGTGGCTACACCTTC.

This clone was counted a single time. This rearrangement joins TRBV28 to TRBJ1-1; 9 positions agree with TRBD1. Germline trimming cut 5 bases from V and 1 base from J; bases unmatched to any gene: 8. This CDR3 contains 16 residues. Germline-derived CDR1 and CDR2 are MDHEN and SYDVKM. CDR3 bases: TGTGCCAGCAGTCTAGGGACAGGGTCAAGGAACACTGAAGCTTTCTTT. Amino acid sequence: CASSLGTGSRNTEAFF.

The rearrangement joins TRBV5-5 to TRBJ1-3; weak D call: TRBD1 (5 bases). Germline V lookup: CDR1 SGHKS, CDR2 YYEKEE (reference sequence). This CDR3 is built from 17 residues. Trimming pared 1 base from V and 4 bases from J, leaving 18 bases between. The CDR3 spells CASSLSVPGFGGNTIYF. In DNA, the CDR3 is TGTGCCAGCAGCTTGAGTGTCCCAGGGTTTGGCGGAAACACCATATATTTT.

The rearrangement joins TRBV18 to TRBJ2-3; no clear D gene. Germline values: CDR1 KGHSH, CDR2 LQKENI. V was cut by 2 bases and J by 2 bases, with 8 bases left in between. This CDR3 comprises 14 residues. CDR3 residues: CASSPGATTDTQYF. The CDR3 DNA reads TGTGCCAGCTCACCAGGAGCTACCACAGATACGCAGTATTTT.

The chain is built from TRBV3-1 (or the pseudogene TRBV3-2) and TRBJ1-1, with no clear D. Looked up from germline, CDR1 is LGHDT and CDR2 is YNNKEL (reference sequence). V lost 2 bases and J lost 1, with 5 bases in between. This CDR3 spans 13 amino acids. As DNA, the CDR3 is TGTGCCAGCAGCCAACTACCGAACACTGAAGCTTTCTTT. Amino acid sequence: CASSQLPNTEAFF.

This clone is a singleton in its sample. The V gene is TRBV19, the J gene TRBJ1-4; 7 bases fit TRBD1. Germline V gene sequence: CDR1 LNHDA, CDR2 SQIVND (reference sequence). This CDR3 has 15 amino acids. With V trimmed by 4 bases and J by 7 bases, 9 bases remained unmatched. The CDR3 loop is CASSNRGFFSEKLFF. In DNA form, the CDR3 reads TGTGCCAGTAGTAACAGGGGCTTTTTCAGTGAAAAACTGTTTTTT.

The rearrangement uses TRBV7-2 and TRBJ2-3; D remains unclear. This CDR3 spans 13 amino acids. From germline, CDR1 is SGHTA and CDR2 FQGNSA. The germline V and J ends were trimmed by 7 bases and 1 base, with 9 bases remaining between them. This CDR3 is CASIISGTDTQYF. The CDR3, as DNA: TGTGCCAGCATCATCAGCGGCACAGATACGCAGTATTTT.

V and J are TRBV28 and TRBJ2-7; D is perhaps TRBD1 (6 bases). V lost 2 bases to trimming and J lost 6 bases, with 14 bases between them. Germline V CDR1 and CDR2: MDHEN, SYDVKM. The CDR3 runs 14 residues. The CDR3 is CASSLIPQGFEQYF. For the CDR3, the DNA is TGTGCCAGCAGTTTAATTCCCCAGGGGTTCGAGCAGTACTTC.

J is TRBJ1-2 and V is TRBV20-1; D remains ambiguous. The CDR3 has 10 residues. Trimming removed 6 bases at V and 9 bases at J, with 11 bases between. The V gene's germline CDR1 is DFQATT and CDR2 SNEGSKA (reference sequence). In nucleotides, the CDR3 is TGCAGTGCCTCAGGAGGGAGCTACACCTTC. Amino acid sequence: CSASGGSYTF.

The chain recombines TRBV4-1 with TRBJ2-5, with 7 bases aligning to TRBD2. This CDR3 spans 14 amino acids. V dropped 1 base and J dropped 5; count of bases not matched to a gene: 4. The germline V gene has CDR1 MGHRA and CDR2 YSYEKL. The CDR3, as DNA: TGCGCCAGCAGCCAAGGGGAGGGTTTGGAGACCCAGTACTTC. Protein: CASSQGEGLETQYF.

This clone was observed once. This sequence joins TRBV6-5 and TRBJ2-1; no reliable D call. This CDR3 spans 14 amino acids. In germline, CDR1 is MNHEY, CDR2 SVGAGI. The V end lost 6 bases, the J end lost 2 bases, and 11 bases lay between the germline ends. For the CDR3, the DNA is TGTGCCAGCAGAGCAATTACGACCTACAATGAGCAGTTCTTC. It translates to CASRAITTYNEQFF.

The DNA for the CDR3 is TGTGCCAGCCTGAGGTCAGGGTACACTGAAGCTTTCTTT. It yields the protein CASLRSGYTEAFF. V usage is TRBV12-3 or TRBV12-4 and J usage is TRBJ1-1; D may be TRBD1 (5 bases). V lost 8 bases, J lost 3 bases, and 13 bases lay in between. The CDR3 has 13 amino acids.

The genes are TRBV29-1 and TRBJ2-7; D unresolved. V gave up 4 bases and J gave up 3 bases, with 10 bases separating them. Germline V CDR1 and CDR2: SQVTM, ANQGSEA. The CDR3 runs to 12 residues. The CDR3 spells CSVVLYGYEQYF. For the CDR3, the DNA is TGCAGCGTTGTGTTATACGGCTACGAGCAGTACTTC.

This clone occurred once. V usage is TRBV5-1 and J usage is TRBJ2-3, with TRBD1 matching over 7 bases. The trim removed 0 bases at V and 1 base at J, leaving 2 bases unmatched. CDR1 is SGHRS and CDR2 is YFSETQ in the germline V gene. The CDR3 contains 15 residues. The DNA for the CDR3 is TGCGCCAGCAGCTTGGGGCAGGGGGGCACAGATACGCAGTATTTT. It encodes CASSLGQGGTDTQYF.

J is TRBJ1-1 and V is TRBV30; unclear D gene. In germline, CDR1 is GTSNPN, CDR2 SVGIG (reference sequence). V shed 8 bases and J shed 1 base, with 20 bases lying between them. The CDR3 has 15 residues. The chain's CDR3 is CAPTTIEQENTEAFF. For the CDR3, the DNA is TGTGCCCCTACGACAATCGAGCAGGAGAACACTGAAGCTTTCTTT.

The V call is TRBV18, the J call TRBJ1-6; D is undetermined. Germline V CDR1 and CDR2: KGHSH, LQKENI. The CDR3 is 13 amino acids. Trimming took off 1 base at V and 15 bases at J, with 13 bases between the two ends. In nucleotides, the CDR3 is TGTGCCAGCTCACCACAAGTTGACGAGGTCCTCCACTTT. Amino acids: CASSPQVDEVLHF.

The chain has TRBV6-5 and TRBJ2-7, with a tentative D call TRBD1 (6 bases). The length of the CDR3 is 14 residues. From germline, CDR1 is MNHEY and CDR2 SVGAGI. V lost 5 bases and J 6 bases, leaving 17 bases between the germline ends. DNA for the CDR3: TGTGCCAGCAGTATTCAACAGGGCAAGCGCGAGCAGTACTTC. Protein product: CASSIQQGKREQYF.

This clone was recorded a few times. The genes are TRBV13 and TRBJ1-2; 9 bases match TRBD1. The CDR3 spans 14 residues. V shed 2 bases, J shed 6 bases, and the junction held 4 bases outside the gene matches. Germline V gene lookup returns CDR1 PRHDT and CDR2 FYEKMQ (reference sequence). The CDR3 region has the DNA TGTGCCAGCAGCTTACCCAGGACAGGGGATGGCTACACCTTC. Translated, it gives CASSLPRTGDGYTF.

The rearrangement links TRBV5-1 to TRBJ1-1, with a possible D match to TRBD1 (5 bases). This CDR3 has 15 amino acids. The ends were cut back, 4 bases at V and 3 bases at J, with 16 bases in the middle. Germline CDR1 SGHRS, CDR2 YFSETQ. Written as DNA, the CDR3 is TGCGCCAGCAGCCGTCTCCAGGGTGGCGACACTGAAGCTTTCTTT. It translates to CASSRLQGGDTEAFF.

The CDR3 coding sequence is TGCGCCAGCAGCTTGCGGACAGGCACCTATTCACCCCTCCACTTT. It is translated as CASSLRTGTYSPLHF. The chain combines TRBV5-1 with TRBJ1-6, with 7 bases aligning to TRBD1. Looked up from germline, CDR1 is SGHRS and CDR2 is YFSETQ. The CDR3 sequence is 15 residues long. J gave up 8 bases and V 1 base, and 6 bases lay outside the gene matches.